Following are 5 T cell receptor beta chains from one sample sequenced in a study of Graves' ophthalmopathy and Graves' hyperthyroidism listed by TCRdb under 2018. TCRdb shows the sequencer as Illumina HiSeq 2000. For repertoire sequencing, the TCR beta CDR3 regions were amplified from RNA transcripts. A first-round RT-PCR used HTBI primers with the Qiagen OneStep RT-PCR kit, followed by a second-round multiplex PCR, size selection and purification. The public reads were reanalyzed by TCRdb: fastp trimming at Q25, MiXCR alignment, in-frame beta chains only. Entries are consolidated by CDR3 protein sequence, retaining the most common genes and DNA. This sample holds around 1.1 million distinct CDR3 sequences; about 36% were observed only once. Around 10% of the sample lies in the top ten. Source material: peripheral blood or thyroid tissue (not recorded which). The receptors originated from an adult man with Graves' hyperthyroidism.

CDR3: CASSLLGGPEAFF. CDR3 DNA: TGTGCCAGCAGCCTGCTCGGGGGGCCTGAAGCTTTCTTT. The rearrangement links TRBV7-2 to TRBJ1-1; D might be TRBD1 (6 bases). Germline values: CDR1 SGHTA, CDR2 FQGNSA. V was pared by 5 bases and J by 6 bases, with 13 bases between. The CDR3 runs 13 residues.

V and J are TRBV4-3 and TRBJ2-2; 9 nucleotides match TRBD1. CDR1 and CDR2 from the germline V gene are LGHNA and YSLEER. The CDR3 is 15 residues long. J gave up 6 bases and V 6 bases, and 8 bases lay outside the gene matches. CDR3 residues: CASSQDRGSAGELFF. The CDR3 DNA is TGCGCCAGCAGTCAGGACAGGGGTTCGGCCGGGGAGCTGTTTTTT.

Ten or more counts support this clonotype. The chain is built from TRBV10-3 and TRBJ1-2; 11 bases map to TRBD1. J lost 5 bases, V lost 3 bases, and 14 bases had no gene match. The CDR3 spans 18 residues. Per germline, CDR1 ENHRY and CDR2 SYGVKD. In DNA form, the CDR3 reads TGTGCCATCAGTGAACCCTCCCCCGGGACAGGGGGTGGATATGGCTACACCTTC. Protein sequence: CAISEPSPGTGGGYGYTF.

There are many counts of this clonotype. CDR3 coding DNA: TGTGCCAGCAGCTTACAGGCAGCTTCTGAAGCTTTCTTT. This gives the protein CASSLQAASEAFF. The chain couples TRBV7-3 to TRBJ1-1; no definite D call. The CDR3 extends over 13 amino acids. Germline V lookup: CDR1 SGHTA, CDR2 FQGTGA. V was shortened by 2 bases and J by 6 bases, with 10 bases between the two germline ends.

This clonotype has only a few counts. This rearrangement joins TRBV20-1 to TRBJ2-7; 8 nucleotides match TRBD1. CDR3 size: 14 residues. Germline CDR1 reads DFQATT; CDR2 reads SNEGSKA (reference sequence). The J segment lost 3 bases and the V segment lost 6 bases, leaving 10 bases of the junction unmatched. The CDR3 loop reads CSARPGTGLYEQYF. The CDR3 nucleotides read TGCAGTGCCCGACCCGGGACAGGACTCTACGAGCAGTACTTC.